This T cell receptor beta chain was profiled in a study of metastatic and nonmetastatic thyroid tumors. Looking at the study overall: Repertoire comparison spanned blood and tumor or nodule tissue of malignant and benign thyroid patients. Findings and limits, study-wide: TCR beta diversity was reportedly significantly higher in malignant thyroid tumors than benign nodules, in blood and tumor.

The CDR3 runs to 17 residues. V lost 4 bases to trimming and J lost 7 bases; unmatched junction nucleotides: 9. CDR1 KGHDR and CDR2 SFDVKD come from the germline V gene. MiXCR was used by TCRdb to re-call the PCR reads. This table has over 50,000 clones, 25% to 35% appearing once. This clone has a handful of counts. Its specificity is unknown. Patients had received no treatment of any kind before thyroid surgery. The chain links TRBV24-1 to TRBJ2-1; 13 nucleotides align to TRBD2. The origin of this receptor is a female donor with papillary thyroid cancer or a benign thyroid nodule (not recorded which). Some clones in this sample may be carry-over from other donors' samples. The specimen was blood. CDR3 coding DNA: TGTGCCACCAGTGAGTCGGGACTAGCGGGATATAGGAATGAGCAGTTCTTC. It codes for CATSESGLAGYRNEQFF.